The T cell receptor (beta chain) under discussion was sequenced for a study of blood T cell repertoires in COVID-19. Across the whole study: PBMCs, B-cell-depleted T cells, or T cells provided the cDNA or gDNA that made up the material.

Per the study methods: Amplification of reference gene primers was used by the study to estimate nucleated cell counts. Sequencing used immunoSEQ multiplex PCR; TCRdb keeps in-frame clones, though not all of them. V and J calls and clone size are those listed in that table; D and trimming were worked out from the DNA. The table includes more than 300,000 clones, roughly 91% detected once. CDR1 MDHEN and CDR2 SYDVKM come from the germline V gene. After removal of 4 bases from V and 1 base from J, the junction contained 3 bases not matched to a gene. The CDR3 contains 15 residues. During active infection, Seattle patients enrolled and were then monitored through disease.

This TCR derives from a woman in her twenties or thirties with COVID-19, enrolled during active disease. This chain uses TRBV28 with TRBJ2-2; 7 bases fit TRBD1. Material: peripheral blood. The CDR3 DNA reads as TGTGCCAGCAGTTCCCGGACAGGGAACACCGGGGAGCTGTTTTTT. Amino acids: CASSSRTGNTGELFF. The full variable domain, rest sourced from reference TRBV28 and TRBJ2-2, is DVKVTQSSRYLVKRTGEKVFLECVQDMDHENMFWYRQDPGLGLRLIYFSYDVKMKEKGDIPEGYSVSREKKERFSLILESASTNQTSMYLCASSSRTGNTGELFFGEGSRLTVL.